This section outlines one T cell receptor beta chain sequence together with its context. Germline V gene lookup returns CDR1 MNHEY and CDR2 SMNVEV (reference sequence). The CDR3 totals 13 residues. V dropped 0 bases and J dropped 7 bases, with 7 bases sitting between them. Produced via immunoSEQ multiplex PCR; TCRdb's table is partial and in-frame only. The data contain some 35,000 clones, about 87% of them singletons. This sample is drawn from a study of blood T cell repertoires in COVID-19. The specimen was peripheral blood. The rearrangement joins TRBV27 to TRBJ1-5, with D unclear. This TCR derives from a man aged 55 to 70 with active COVID-19. CDR3 nucleotides: TGTGCCAGCAGTTTATCAGCGGGACAGCCCCAGCATTTT. Its translation: CASSLSAGQPQHF.